The 18 T cell receptor beta chains presented below share a single source sample, sequenced in a study of OX40 agonist ivuxolimab in advanced cancers. TCRdb's table, derived via immunoSEQ multiplex PCR, lists solely in-frame clones and lacks some. The table records more than 65,000 clones, 80% to 85% of them present only once. This sample comprised CD4+ or CD8+ T cells sorted from blood, obtained in a trial of the OX40 agonist ivuxolimab. These receptors were taken from an adult with an advanced solid tumor such as melanoma, head and neck, liver or kidney cancer.

The V and J genes are TRBV7-9 and TRBJ2-2; TRBD1 might be the D (6 bases). V was trimmed by 5 bases and J by 2 bases, leaving 15 bases between them. The CDR3 spans 16 residues. Germline-derived CDR1 and CDR2 are SEHNR and FQNEAQ (reference sequence). The CDR3 DNA reads TGTGCCAGCAGCCCATCGGGACACCTTAACACCGGGGAGCTGTTTTTT. Translated, it gives CASSPSGHLNTGELFF.

The rearrangement uses TRBV2 and TRBJ2-7; no clear D. Trimming took 6 bases from V and 3 from J, leaving 15 bases between them. Germline-derived CDR1 and CDR2 are SNHLY and FYNNEI. CDR3 length equals 14 residues. The CDR3 protein is CASSAGSLIYEQYF. CDR3 nucleotide sequence: TGTGCCAGCAGCGCTGGGTCGTTAATCTACGAGCAGTACTTC.

The chain uses TRBV1 and TRBJ2-4; no DNA check was done on the table's D call, TRBD2. TRBV1 is marked as a pseudogene. The CDR3 spans 16 residues. The CDR3 nucleotides are TGCACCAGCAGCCAAAGCCGGGGGATAGCCAAAAACATTCAGTACTTC. Residues: CTSSQSRGIAKNIQYF.

The chain joins TRBV7-6 to TRBJ1-3; D possibly corresponds to TRBD1 (5 bases). The length of the CDR3 is 12 residues. Looked up from germline, CDR1 is SGHVS and CDR2 is FNYEAQ. V lost 8 bases and J 1 base, leaving 6 bases between the germline ends. The CDR3 bases are TGTGCCAGCCGGGGGTCTGGAAACACCATATATTTT. Translating it yields CASRGSGNTIYF.

The chain combines TRBV4-1 with TRBJ2-2; 7 bases map to TRBD1. The V and J ends lost 3 bases and 4 bases, in that order; junction bases with no gene match: 8. CDR3 length: 16 residues. Germline loops: CDR1 MGHRA, CDR2 YSYEKL. This chain's CDR3 is CASSHRTGGFTGELFF. CDR3 nucleotide sequence: TGCGCCAGCAGCCACAGGACAGGCGGTTTCACCGGGGAGCTGTTTTTT.

The chain couples TRBV6-5 to TRBJ2-7, with a weak D call TRBD1 (6 bases). Trimming left V 6 bases short and J 5 bases short, with 14 bases between. The CDR3 loop spans 13 amino acids. In germline, CDR1 is MNHEY, CDR2 SVGAGI. The CDR3 region has the DNA TGTGCCAGCAGGGTTACAGGGATCGACGAGCAGTACTTC. Amino acid sequence: CASRVTGIDEQYF.

The genes are TRBV12-5 and TRBJ1-1; D is undetermined. The CDR3 is 12 amino acids. Trimming removed 2 bases at V and 8 bases at J, with 9 bases between. From germline, CDR1 is LGHNT and CDR2 FRNRAP. The CDR3 region is CASGLNGGEAFF. The CDR3 DNA is TGTGCTAGTGGTTTGAATGGTGGGGAAGCTTTCTTT.

The V gene is TRBV30, the J gene TRBJ2-7; D remains unclear. Trimming took 0 bases from V and 7 from J, leaving 16 bases between them. The CDR3 spans 14 residues. Germline CDR1 and CDR2: GTSNPN and SVGIG (reference sequence). As DNA, the CDR3 is TGTGCCTGGAGTGTACTACAGCCGTCTAGGGAGCAGTACTTC. Protein: CAWSVLQPSREQYF.

The chain combines TRBV7-8 with TRBJ2-1; 11 nucleotides line up with TRBD2. Looked up from germline, CDR1 is SGHVS and CDR2 is FQNEAQ. CDR3 length: 18 residues. The ends lost 5 bases at V and 6 bases at J; junction bases unmatched: 15. As DNA, the CDR3 is TGTGCCAGCAGCACCCCACTTTCACTAGCGGGAGTAATCAATGAGCAGTTCTTC. Amino acids: CASSTPLSLAGVINEQFF.

This chain links TRBV6-6 with TRBJ1-5; D uncertain. The CDR3 loop spans 13 amino acids. Germline CDR1 and CDR2: MNHNY and SVGAGI (reference sequence). V was clipped by 2 bases and J by 4 bases, with 6 bases between them. Here the CDR3 DNA reads TGTGCCAGCAGTTACGGGGTGAATCAGCCCCAGCATTTT. Protein product: CASSYGVNQPQHF.

The chain employs TRBV5-1 and TRBJ2-2; D unclear. Trimming took 0 bases from V and 6 from J, leaving 18 bases between them. The CDR3 length is 17 residues. Germline V gives CDR1 SGHRS, CDR2 YFSETQ. The CDR3 reads CASSLVGVERSAGELFF. The CDR3 nucleotides read TGCGCCAGCAGCTTGGTTGGTGTTGAAAGGTCGGCCGGGGAGCTGTTTTTT.

V is TRBV10-1 and J is TRBJ1-1, with D possibly being TRBD1 (5 bases). Looked up from germline, CDR1 is WNHNN and CDR2 is SYGVQD (reference sequence). Trimming cost V 6 bases and J 0 bases, with 8 bases left between them. The CDR3 loop spans 13 amino acids. The CDR3 DNA reads as TGCGCCAGCAGGAGGGACTTGAACACTGAAGCTTTCTTT. This encodes CASRRDLNTEAFF.

The chain employs TRBV6-5 and TRBJ2-3; TRBD2 agrees at 10 bases. The trim removed 0 bases at V and 4 bases at J, leaving 4 bases unmatched. Germline CDR1 is MNHEY and CDR2 is SVGAGI. The CDR3 has 16 residues. CDR3 nucleotides: TGTGCCAGCAGTTACTCGTGGCTAGCGGGGGCAGATACGCAGTATTTT. Translation: CASSYSWLAGADTQYF.

The J gene is TRBJ2-5, the V gene TRBV5-5, with 11 bases identical to TRBD2. Germline values: CDR1 SGHKS, CDR2 YYEKEE (reference sequence). Trimming removed 3 bases from V and 4 bases from J; junction bases left unmatched: 8. This CDR3 has 16 residues. CDR3 nucleotides: TGTGCCAGCAGCTGGCCCCTAGCGGGAGGTGGAGAGACCCAGTACTTC. This codes for CASSWPLAGGGETQYF.

In the case of this clone: Other DNA variants within this sample encode the same CDR3. The rearrangement joins TRBV5-1 to TRBJ2-3; TRBD1 matches at 7 bases. With 0 bases clipped from V and 4 bases from J, the junction kept 2 bases outside the gene matches. CDR1 and CDR2 (germline): SGHRS, YFSETQ. The length of the CDR3 is 14 residues. CDR3 region: CASSLGQGADTQYF. The CDR3, as DNA: TGCGCCAGCAGCTTGGGGCAGGGGGCAGATACGCAGTATTTT.

CDR3 residues: CASSLVQNNSPLHF. The CDR3 DNA is TGCGCCAGCAGCTTGGTACAGAATAATTCACCCCTCCACTTT. This chain connects TRBV5-1 to TRBJ1-6; D is uncertain. CDR1 is SGHRS, CDR2 YFSETQ, per germline. This CDR3 region has 14 residues. V gave up 0 bases and J gave up 5 bases, with 6 bases separating them.

This chain joins TRBV18 and TRBJ1-1, with 8 nucleotides matching TRBD1. This CDR3 comprises 15 residues. Germline CDR1 reads KGHSH; CDR2 reads LQKENI. With 1 base clipped from V and 5 bases from J, the junction kept 6 bases outside the gene matches. The DNA of the CDR3 is TGTGCCAGCTCACCACAAACAGGGGGAGAGACTGAAGCTTTCTTT. The encoded protein is CASSPQTGGETEAFF.

This clone was counted between two and nine times. The chain employs TRBV11-1 and TRBJ2-5; 8 bases fit TRBD1. CDR3 length: 14 residues. Germline loops: CDR1 SGHAT, CDR2 FQDESV (reference sequence). J gave up 5 bases and V 5 bases, and 7 bases lay outside the gene matches. This chain's CDR3 is CASSRQGAWETQYF. The CDR3 region has the DNA TGTGCCAGCAGCCGCCAGGGGGCTTGGGAGACCCAGTACTTC.